These T cell receptor beta chains were read from a single sample in a study of early T cells in non-severe SARS-CoV-2 infection. TCRdb used MiXCR to reprocess the 5' RACE reads, holding one entry per CDR3 protein. The table includes approximately 50,000 distinct CDR3 sequences, less than 9.5% detected once. The sequenced sample consisted of whole blood. The source of these receptors is an adult who was a healthcare worker with PCR-confirmed SARS-CoV-2 infection or an uninfected control (not recorded which). CDR3s include the opening cysteine and the closing phenylalanine or tryptophan. The order of the fields is D gene, V gene, clone size, J gene, CDR3 protein, CDR3 DNA. D genes are given only for firm matches. Rows give clone size only sometimes, using once, few, many, or a class for an expanded clone.

D: .
V: TRBV6-1
size: .
J: TRBJ2-2
CDR3: CASSETGWSRGELFF
DNA: TGTGCCAGCAGTGAAACGGGCTGGTCTCGCGGGGAGCTGTTTTTT

D: TRBD2
V: TRBV18
size: .
J: TRBJ2-1
CDR3: CASSPRAGTRGTNEQFF
DNA: TGTGCCAGCTCACCACGGGCCGGGACTAGGGGGACCAATGAGCAGTTCTTC

D: .
V: TRBV18
size: .
J: TRBJ1-5
CDR3: CASSPGPGLSNQPQHF
DNA: TGTGCCAGCTCACCCGGGCCAGGTTTGAGCAATCAGCCCCAGCATTTT

D: .
V: TRBV4-2
size: many
J: TRBJ2-7
CDR3: CASSQGDWAGPNYEQYF
DNA: TGTGCCAGCAGCCAAGGGGACTGGGCGGGCCCGAACTACGAGCAGTACTTC

D: .
V: TRBV11-2
size: many
J: TRBJ2-7
CDR3: CASSRISSYEQYF
DNA: TGTGCCAGCAGCCGCATAAGCTCCTACGAGCAGTACTTC

D: TRBD2
V: TRBV2
size: .
J: TRBJ2-5
CDR3: CASTPREVQETQYF
DNA: TGTGCCAGCACCCCCCGGGAGGTCCAAGAGACCCAGTACTTC

D: .
V: TRBV30
size: many
J: TRBJ1-5
CDR3: CAWSVLAGNQPQHF
DNA: TGTGCCTGGAGTGTCCTGGCTGGCAATCAGCCCCAGCATTTT

D: .
V: TRBV7-2
size: .
J: TRBJ1-5
CDR3: CASRPTGNRDQPQHF
DNA: TGTGCCAGCAGGCCAACAGGGAATAGGGATCAGCCCCAGCATTTT

D: .
V: TRBV12-3/TRBV12-4
size: few
J: TRBJ2-3
CDR3: CASSLAPRDTQYF
DNA: TGTGCCAGCAGTCTCGCTCCACGGGATACGCAGTATTTT

D: .
V: TRBV10-2
size: .
J: TRBJ2-7
CDR3: CASSGGAYEQYF
DNA: TGCGCCAGCAGTGGGGGCGCCTACGAGCAGTACTTC

D: TRBD2
V: TRBV5-1
size: few
J: TRBJ2-1
CDR3: CASSLEASGFNEQFF
DNA: TGCGCCAGCAGCTTGGAGGCTAGCGGGTTCAATGAGCAGTTCTTC

D: .
V: TRBV11-2
size: .
J: TRBJ1-1
CDR3: CASSLGSREAFF
DNA: TGTGCCAGCAGCTTAGGCTCCAGGGAGGCTTTCTTT

D: TRBD2
V: TRBV6-6
size: .
J: TRBJ2-7
CDR3: CASSYPLRGQGGYEQYF
DNA: TGTGCCAGCAGTTACCCCCTCCGAGGGCAGGGAGGGTACGAGCAGTACTTC

D: .
V: TRBV7-3
size: few
J: TRBJ2-3
CDR3: CASSTQVSDTQYF
DNA: TGTGCCAGCAGCACACAGGTATCAGATACGCAGTATTTT

D: .
V: TRBV7-2
size: few
J: TRBJ2-3
CDR3: CASSFGFTTDTQYF
DNA: TGTGCCAGCAGCTTTGGTTTCACCACAGATACGCAGTATTTT

D: .
V: TRBV6-1
size: .
J: TRBJ2-7
CDR3: CASLMGRTSTYEQYF
DNA: TGTGCCAGCCTGATGGGGCGGACCTCAACCTACGAGCAGTACTTC

D: .
V: TRBV6-2/TRBV6-3
size: .
J: TRBJ1-5
CDR3: CASSYGTRNQPQHF
DNA: TGTGCCAGCAGTTACGGAACTCGCAATCAGCCCCAGCATTTT

D: .
V: TRBV5-1
size: .
J: TRBJ2-1
CDR3: CASSLAGLSYNEQFF
DNA: TGCGCCAGCAGCTTGGCGGGCCTCTCCTACAATGAGCAGTTCTTC

D: .
V: TRBV10-3
size: few
J: TRBJ2-5
CDR3: CAISEVVETQYF
DNA: TGTGCCATCAGTGAAGTCGTAGAGACCCAGTACTTC

D: .
V: TRBV12-3/TRBV12-4
size: many
J: TRBJ1-2
CDR3: CASSLLSGGPNGYTF
DNA: TGTGCCAGCAGTTTACTTTCGGGGGGGCCCAATGGCTACACCTTC

D: .
V: TRBV29-1
size: medium-sized
J: TRBJ1-1
CDR3: CSVEDQGGTEAFF
DNA: TGCAGCGTTGAAGATCAAGGGGGGACTGAAGCTTTCTTT

D: .
V: TRBV4-2
size: few
J: TRBJ2-3
CDR3: CASSQEVDTQYF
DNA: TGTGCCAGCAGCCAAGAGGTTGATACGCAGTATTTT

D: TRBD2
V: TRBV7-2
size: .
J: TRBJ2-5
CDR3: CASSLGREKGTQYF
DNA: TGTGCCAGCAGCTTAGGGCGGGAGAAAGGGACCCAGTACTTC

D: TRBD2
V: TRBV11-3
size: .
J: TRBJ2-3
CDR3: CASSPKSRPGGPACTQYF
DNA: TGTGCCAGCAGCCCGAAAAGTAGGCCGGGAGGGCCCGCATGCACGCAGTATTTT

D: .
V: TRBV20-1
size: .
J: TRBJ2-5
CDR3: CSARVRLETQYF
DNA: TGCAGTGCTAGAGTTCGTCTAGAGACCCAGTACTTC

D: .
V: TRBV11-3
size: .
J: TRBJ2-7
CDR3: CASSLGGGGYEQYF
DNA: TGTGCCAGCAGCTTAGGCGGTGGGGGCTACGAGCAGTACTTC

D: .
V: TRBV5-1
size: .
J: TRBJ2-3
CDR3: CASSLAGYSTDTQYF
DNA: TGCGCCAGCAGCTTGGCGGGGTACAGCACAGATACGCAGTATTTT

D: .
V: TRBV5-1
size: many
J: TRBJ1-1
CDR3: CASSLKWRPREGEEAFF
DNA: TGCGCCAGCAGCTTGAAATGGAGGCCCCGGGAGGGAGAAGAAGCTTTCTTT

D: .
V: TRBV18
size: .
J: TRBJ2-7
CDR3: CASSPPAKSSYEQYF
DNA: TGTGCCAGCTCACCACCGGCGAAGAGCTCCTACGAGCAGTACTTC

D: TRBD2
V: TRBV3-1
size: few
J: TRBJ2-5
CDR3: CASSHTGLTQETQYF
DNA: TGTGCCAGCAGCCACACGGGACTAACACAAGAGACCCAGTACTTC

D: .
V: TRBV2
size: few
J: TRBJ2-6
CDR3: CASKVSPSGANVLTF
DNA: TGTGCCAGCAAAGTAAGTCCCTCTGGGGCCAACGTCCTGACTTTC

D: .
V: TRBV13
size: .
J: TRBJ2-2
CDR3: CASSFLTGELFF
DNA: TGTGCCAGCAGCTTCTTGACAGGGGAGCTGTTTTTT

D: .
V: TRBV7-2
size: few
J: TRBJ2-7
CDR3: CASSFSYEQYF
DNA: TGTGCCAGCAGCTTCTCCTACGAGCAGTACTTC

D: .
V: TRBV6-1
size: .
J: TRBJ1-1
CDR3: CASTYSPGARTEAFF
DNA: TGTGCCAGCACCTATTCGCCGGGGGCGCGCACTGAAGCTTTCTTT

D: TRBD1
V: TRBV5-6
size: many
J: TRBJ1-2
CDR3: CASSLKDRVNYGYTF
DNA: TGTGCCAGCAGCTTGAAGGACAGGGTGAACTATGGCTACACCTTC

D: .
V: TRBV11-3
size: many
J: TRBJ2-1
CDR3: CASSLDRLHSEQFF
DNA: TGTGCCAGCAGCTTAGACCGGCTGCACAGTGAGCAGTTCTTC

D: .
V: TRBV4-1
size: few
J: TRBJ2-7
CDR3: CASSRTTDRSYEQYF
DNA: TGCGCCAGCAGCCGCACTACGGACAGATCCTACGAGCAGTACTTC

D: TRBD1
V: TRBV27
size: many
J: TRBJ1-4
CDR3: CASSFTGQAGEKLFF
DNA: TGTGCCAGCAGTTTTACCGGACAGGCAGGAGAAAAACTGTTTTTT

D: .
V: TRBV15
size: few
J: TRBJ2-5
CDR3: CATSRDRIVWGLETQYF
DNA: TGTGCCACCAGCAGAGACAGGATTGTTTGGGGGCTGGAGACCCAGTACTTC

D: TRBD2
V: TRBV4-1
size: .
J: TRBJ2-5
CDR3: CASKSGSGRETQYF
DNA: TGCGCCAGCAAGAGCGGGAGCGGCCGAGAGACCCAGTACTTC

D: .
V: TRBV12-3/TRBV12-4
size: .
J: TRBJ2-3
CDR3: CASSLGGATDTQYF
DNA: TGTGCCAGCAGTTTGGGTGGAGCCACAGATACGCAGTATTTT

D: TRBD1
V: TRBV29-1
size: medium-sized
J: TRBJ2-7
CDR3: CSSGQGPEQYF
DNA: TGCAGCTCGGGACAGGGCCCCGAGCAGTACTTC

D: .
V: TRBV3-1
size: few
J: TRBJ2-5
CDR3: CASSQVVGAEETQYF
DNA: TGTGCCAGCAGCCAAGTGGTTGGGGCGGAAGAGACCCAGTACTTC

D: TRBD1
V: TRBV10-3
size: .
J: TRBJ2-5
CDR3: CAITDRREETQYF
DNA: TGTGCCATAACGGACAGGAGAGAAGAGACCCAGTACTTC

D: .
V: TRBV18
size: many
J: TRBJ1-1
CDR3: CASSPFLVQKNTEAFF
DNA: TGTGCCAGCTCGCCATTTTTAGTACAGAAAAACACTGAAGCTTTCTTT

D: TRBD2
V: TRBV20-1
size: many
J: TRBJ2-2
CDR3: CSAGTWGLGAGELFF
DNA: TGCAGTGCTGGGACGTGGGGACTAGGCGCCGGGGAGCTGTTTTTT

D: .
V: TRBV5-1
size: few
J: TRBJ1-2
CDR3: CASSSTGRWDYGYTF
DNA: TGCGCCAGCAGCAGCACAGGGAGATGGGACTATGGCTACACCTTC

D: .
V: TRBV5-8
size: .
J: TRBJ1-5
CDR3: CASSFDVSNQPQHF
DNA: TGTGCCAGCAGCTTTGACGTTAGCAATCAGCCCCAGCATTTT

D: .
V: TRBV6-1
size: .
J: TRBJ1-4
CDR3: CASSEFQVLFF
DNA: TGTGCCAGCAGTGAATTCCAAGTACTGTTTTTT

D: TRBD2
V: TRBV20-1
size: many
J: TRBJ2-3
CDR3: CSGRLAGNTDTQYF
DNA: TGCAGTGGAAGACTAGCGGGGAACACAGATACGCAGTATTTT

D: .
V: TRBV20-1
size: .
J: TRBJ1-1
CDR3: CSAKSGLRNTEAFF
DNA: TGCAGTGCTAAGAGTGGGCTGCGGAACACTGAAGCTTTCTTT

D: .
V: TRBV18
size: .
J: TRBJ2-7
CDR3: CASSPSPGGSYEQYF
DNA: TGTGCCAGCTCACCATCCCCCGGTGGAAGCTACGAGCAGTACTTC

D: TRBD2
V: TRBV7-2
size: medium-sized
J: TRBJ2-1
CDR3: CASSLTSGSLPEQFF
DNA: TGTGCCAGCAGCCTGACTAGCGGGAGCTTGCCTGAGCAGTTCTTC

D: .
V: TRBV28
size: few
J: TRBJ2-2
CDR3: CASSFPGLYTGELFF
DNA: TGTGCCAGCAGTTTCCCAGGACTGTACACCGGGGAGCTGTTTTTT